This TCR beta chain was sequenced in a study of CD8+ T cells in alopecia areata. Notes on the study in general: Many expanded lesional clones remained in scalp and blood on tofacitinib. Unlike in mice, where it was clearer, TCR sharing across patients was less clear, possibly HLA-related.

Details on this clone: No antigen is known for it.

The CDR3 runs to 14 residues. Deletions cut 0 bases from V and 0 bases from J, with 9 bases between. Looked up from germline, CDR1 is GTSNPN and CDR2 is SVGIG (reference sequence). As for treatment: oral pan-JAK inhibitor, 5-10 mg twice daily. Investigators isolated RNA and reverse transcribed it into cDNA to act as the sequencing template. Profiled with immunoSEQ multiplex PCR; TCRdb holds only in-frame clones, not every one. The sample lists some 190,000 clones; about 60% were seen once. Material: CD4+ T cells sorted from blood, obtained at week 4, from a patient treated with tofacitinib. This clonotype was sampled from a human donor with alopecia areata. The genes are TRBV30 and TRBJ2-7; D gene ambiguous. This CDR3 reads CAWSVPGPSYEQYF. CDR3 bases: TGTGCCTGGAGTGTTCCCGGACCCTCCTACGAGCAGTACTTC.